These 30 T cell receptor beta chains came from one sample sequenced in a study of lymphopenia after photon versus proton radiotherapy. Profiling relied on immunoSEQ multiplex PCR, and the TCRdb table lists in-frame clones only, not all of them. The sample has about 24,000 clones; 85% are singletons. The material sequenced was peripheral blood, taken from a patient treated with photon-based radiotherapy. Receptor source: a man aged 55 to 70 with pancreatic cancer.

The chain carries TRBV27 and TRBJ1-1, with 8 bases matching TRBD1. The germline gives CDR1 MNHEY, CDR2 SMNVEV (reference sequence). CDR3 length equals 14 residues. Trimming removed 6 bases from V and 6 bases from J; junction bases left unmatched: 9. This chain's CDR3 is CASSRQGAGSEAFF. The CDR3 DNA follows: TGTGCCAGCAGCCGGCAGGGGGCTGGATCTGAAGCTTTCTTT.

CDR3 sequence reads: CASSVLAGGGETQYF. The CDR3 DNA reads as TGCGCCAGCAGCGTTCTGGCGGGGGGCGGGGAGACCCAGTACTTC. The J gene is TRBJ2-5, the V gene TRBV5-1; 8 bases agree with TRBD2. The CDR3 is made up of 15 amino acids. J was trimmed by 5 bases and V by 4 bases; bases with no gene match: 10. CDR1 and CDR2 (germline): SGHRS, YFSETQ. The variable domain in full, completed from reference TRBV5-1 and TRBJ2-5, reads KAGVTQTPRYLIKTRGQQVTLSCSPISGHRSVSWYQQTPGQGLQFLFEYFSETQRNKGNFPGRFSGRQFSNSRSEMNVSTLELGDSALYLCASSVLAGGGETQYFGPGTRLLVL.

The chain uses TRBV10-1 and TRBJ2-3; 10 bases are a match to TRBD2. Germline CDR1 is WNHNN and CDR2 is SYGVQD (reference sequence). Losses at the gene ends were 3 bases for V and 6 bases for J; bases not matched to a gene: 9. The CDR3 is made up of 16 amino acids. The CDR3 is CASSDGVAGGYDTQYF. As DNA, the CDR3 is TGCGCCAGCAGTGATGGGGTAGCGGGGGGTTATGATACGCAGTATTTT.

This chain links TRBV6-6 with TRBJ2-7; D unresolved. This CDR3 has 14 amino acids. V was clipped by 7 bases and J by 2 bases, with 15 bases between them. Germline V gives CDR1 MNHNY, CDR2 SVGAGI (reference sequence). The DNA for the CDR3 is TGTGCCAGCACTCCGACTGGGGTTCCCTACGAGCAGTACTTC. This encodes CASTPTGVPYEQYF.

CDR3 nucleotide sequence: TGTGCCAGCAGCCCCTCAGACTACAATGAGCAGTTCTTC. Residues: CASSPSDYNEQFF. The V and J genes are TRBV7-2 and TRBJ2-1, with D unclear. There are 13 residues in the CDR3. Germline CDR1 is SGHTA and CDR2 is FQGNSA. V dropped 5 bases and J dropped 3 bases, with 8 bases sitting between them.

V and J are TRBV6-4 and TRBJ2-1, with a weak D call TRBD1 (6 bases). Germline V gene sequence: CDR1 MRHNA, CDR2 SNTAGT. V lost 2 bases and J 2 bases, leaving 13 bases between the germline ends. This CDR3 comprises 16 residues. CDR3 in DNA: TGTGCCAGCAGTGACCGGGACAACCGCCCCTACAATGAGCAGTTCTTC. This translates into CASSDRDNRPYNEQFF.

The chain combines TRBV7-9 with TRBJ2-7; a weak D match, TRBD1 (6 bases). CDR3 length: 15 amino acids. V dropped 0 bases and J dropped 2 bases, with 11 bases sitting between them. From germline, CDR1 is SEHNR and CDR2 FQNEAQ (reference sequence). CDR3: CASSLAAQGTYEQYF. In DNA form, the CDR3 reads TGTGCCAGCAGCTTAGCAGCACAGGGAACCTACGAGCAGTACTTC.

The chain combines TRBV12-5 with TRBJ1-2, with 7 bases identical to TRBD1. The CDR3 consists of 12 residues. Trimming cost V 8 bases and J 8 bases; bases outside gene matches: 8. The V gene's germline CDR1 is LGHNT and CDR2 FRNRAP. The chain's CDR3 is CASTRGGRGYTF. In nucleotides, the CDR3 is TGTGCTAGTACGAGAGGGGGCCGGGGCTACACCTTC.

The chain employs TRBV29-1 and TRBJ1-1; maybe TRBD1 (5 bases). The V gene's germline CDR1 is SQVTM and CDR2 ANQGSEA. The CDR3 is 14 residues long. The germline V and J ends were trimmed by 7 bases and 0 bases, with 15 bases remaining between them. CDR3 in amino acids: CSARGTPMNTEAFF. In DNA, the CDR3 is TGCAGCGCTAGAGGGACGCCCATGAACACTGAAGCTTTCTTT.

CDR3 in DNA: TGTGCCAGCTCAGAGGCGGGGGGATACAATGAGCAGTTCTTC. Amino acids: CASSEAGGYNEQFF. The chain uses TRBV18 and TRBJ2-1, with 8 bases lining up with TRBD2. Germline assignment: CDR1 KGHSH and CDR2 LQKENI. This CDR3 comprises 14 residues. V was clipped by 5 bases and J by 4 bases; unmatched bases: 4.

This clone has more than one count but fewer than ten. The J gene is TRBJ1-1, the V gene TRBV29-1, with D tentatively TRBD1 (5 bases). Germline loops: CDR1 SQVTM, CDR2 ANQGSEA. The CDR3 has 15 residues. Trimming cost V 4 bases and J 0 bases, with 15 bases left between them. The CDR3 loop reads CSVGEGWGMNTEAFF. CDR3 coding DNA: TGCAGCGTTGGGGAGGGGTGGGGCATGAACACTGAAGCTTTCTTT.

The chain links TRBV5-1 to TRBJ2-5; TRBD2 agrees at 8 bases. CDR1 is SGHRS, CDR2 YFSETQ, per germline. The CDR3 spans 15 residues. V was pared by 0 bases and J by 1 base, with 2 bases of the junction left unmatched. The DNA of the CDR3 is TGCGCCAGCAGCTTGGTAACTAGCGGCCAAGAGACCCAGTACTTC. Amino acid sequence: CASSLVTSGQETQYF.

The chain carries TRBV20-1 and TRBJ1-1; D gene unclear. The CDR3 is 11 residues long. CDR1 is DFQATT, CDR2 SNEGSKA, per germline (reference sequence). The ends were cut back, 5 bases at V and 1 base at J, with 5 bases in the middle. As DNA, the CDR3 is TGCAGTGCTTATAAGAACACTGAAGCTTTCTTT. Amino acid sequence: CSAYKNTEAFF.

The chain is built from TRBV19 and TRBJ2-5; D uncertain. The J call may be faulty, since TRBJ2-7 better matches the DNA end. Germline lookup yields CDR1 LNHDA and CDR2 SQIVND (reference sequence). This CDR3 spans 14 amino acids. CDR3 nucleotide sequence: TGTGCCAGTAGTCCCGGGCTTAAAGGGTACGAGCAGTACTTC. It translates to CASSPGLKGYEQYF.

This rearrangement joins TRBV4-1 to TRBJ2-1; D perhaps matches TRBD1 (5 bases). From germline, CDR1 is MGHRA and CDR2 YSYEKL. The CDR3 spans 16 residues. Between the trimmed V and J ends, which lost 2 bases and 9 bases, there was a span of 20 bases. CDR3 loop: CASSQRRQGSYGEQFF. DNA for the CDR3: TGCGCCAGCAGCCAACGTCGGCAGGGCTCCTACGGTGAGCAGTTCTTC.

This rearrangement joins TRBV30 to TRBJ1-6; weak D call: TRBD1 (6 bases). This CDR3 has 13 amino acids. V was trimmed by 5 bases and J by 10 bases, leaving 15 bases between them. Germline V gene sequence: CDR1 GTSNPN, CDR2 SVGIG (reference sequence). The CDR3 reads CAWQGGGTSPLHF. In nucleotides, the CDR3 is TGTGCCTGGCAGGGTGGGGGGACATCACCCCTCCACTTT. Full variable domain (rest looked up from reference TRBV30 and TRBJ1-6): SQTIHQWPATLVQPVGSPLSLECTVEGTSNPNLYWYRQAAGRGLQLLFYSVGIGQISSEVPQNLSASRPQDRQFILSSKKLLLSDSGFYLCAWQGGGTSPLHFGNGTRLTVT.

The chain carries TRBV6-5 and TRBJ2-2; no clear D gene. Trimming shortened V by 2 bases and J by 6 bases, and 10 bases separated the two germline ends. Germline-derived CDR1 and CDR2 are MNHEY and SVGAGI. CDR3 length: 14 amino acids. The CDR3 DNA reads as TGTGCCAGCAGTTACACGCAATATTCCGGGGAGCTGTTTTTT. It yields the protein CASSYTQYSGELFF.

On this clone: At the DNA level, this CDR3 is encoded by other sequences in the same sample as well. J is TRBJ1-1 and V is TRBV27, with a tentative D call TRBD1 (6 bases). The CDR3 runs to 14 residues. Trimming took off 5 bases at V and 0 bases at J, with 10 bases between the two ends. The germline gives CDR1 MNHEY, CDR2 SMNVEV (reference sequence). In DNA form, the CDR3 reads TGTGCCAGCAGTCCGGGACAAATGAACACTGAAGCTTTCTTT. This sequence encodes CASSPGQMNTEAFF.

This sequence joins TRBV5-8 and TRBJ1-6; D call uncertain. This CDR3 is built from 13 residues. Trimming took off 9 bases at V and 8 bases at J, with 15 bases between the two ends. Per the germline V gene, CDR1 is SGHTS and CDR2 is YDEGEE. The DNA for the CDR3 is TGTGCCACCACGCGGGGATTCTATTCACCCCTCCACTTT. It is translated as CATTRGFYSPLHF.

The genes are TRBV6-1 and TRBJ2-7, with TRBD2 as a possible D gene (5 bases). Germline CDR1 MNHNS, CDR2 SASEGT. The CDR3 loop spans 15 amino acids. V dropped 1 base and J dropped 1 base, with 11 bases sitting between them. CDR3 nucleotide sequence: TGTGCCAGCAGTGAAGTAGGCGCGGGTTCCTACGAGCAGTACTTC. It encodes CASSEVGAGSYEQYF.

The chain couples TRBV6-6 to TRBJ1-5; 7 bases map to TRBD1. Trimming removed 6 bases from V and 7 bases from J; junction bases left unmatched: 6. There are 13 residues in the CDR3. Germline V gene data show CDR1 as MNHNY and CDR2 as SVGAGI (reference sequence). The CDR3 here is CASRETGWQPQHF. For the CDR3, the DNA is TGTGCCAGCAGAGAGACAGGGTGGCAGCCCCAGCATTTT.

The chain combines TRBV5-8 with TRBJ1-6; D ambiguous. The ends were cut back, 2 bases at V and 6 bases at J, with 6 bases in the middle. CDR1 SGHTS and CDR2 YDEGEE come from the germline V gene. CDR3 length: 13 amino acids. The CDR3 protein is CASSLGPNSPLHF. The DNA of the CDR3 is TGTGCCAGCAGCTTAGGGCCTAATTCACCCCTCCACTTT.

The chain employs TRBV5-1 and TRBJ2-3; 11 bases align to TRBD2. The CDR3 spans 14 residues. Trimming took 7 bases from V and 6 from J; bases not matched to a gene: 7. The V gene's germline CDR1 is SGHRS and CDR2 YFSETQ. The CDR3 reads CASRIAGGLDTQYF. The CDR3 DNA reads TGCGCCAGCCGGATAGCGGGGGGGCTGGATACGCAGTATTTT.

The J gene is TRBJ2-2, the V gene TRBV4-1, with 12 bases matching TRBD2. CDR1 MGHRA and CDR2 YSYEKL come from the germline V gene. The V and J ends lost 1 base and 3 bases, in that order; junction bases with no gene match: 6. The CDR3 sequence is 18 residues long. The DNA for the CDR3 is TGCGCCAGCAGCCAAGTAAAACTAGCGGGGGGCTACACCGGGGAGCTGTTTTTT. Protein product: CASSQVKLAGGYTGELFF.

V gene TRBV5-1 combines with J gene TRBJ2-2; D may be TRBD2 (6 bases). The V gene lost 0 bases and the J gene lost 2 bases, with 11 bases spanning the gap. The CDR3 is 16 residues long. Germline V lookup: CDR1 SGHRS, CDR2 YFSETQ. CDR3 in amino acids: CASSLVSGSNTGELFF. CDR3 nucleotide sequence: TGCGCCAGCAGCTTGGTATCCGGGAGTAACACCGGGGAGCTGTTTTTT.

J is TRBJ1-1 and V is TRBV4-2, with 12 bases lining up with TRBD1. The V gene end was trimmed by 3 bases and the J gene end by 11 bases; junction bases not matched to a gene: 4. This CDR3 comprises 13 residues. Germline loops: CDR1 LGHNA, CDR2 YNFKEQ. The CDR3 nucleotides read TGTGCCAGCAGCCATCGGGACAGGGGGCCCGCTTTCTTT. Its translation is CASSHRDRGPAFF.

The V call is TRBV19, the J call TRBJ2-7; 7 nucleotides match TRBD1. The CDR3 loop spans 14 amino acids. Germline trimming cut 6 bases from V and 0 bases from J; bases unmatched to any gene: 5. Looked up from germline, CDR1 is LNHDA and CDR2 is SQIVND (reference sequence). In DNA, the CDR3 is TGTGCCAGTAGCCCTGGGACAGACTCCTACGAGCAGTACTTC. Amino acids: CASSPGTDSYEQYF.

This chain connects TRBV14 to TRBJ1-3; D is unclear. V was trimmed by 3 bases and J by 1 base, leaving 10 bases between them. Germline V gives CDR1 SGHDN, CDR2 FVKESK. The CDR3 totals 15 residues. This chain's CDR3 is CASSHEASSGNTIYF. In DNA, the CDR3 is TGTGCCAGCAGCCACGAGGCTAGTTCTGGAAACACCATATATTTT.

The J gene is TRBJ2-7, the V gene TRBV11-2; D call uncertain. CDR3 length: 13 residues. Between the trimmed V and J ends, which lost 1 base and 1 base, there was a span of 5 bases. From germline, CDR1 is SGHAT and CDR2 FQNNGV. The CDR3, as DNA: TGTGCCAGCAGCTTAGCGGAGTCCTACGAGCAGTACTTC. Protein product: CASSLAESYEQYF.

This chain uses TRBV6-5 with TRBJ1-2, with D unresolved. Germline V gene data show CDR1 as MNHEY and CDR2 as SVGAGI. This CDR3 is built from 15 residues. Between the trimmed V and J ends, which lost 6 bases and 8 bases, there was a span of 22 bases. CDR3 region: CASSAYYEGGWGYTF. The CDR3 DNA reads TGTGCCAGCAGCGCCTATTATGAGGGCGGTTGGGGCTACACCTTC.